These T cell receptor beta chains were read from a single sample in a study of blood T cell repertoires in COVID-19. Measured with immunoSEQ multiplex PCR; TCRdb has only the in-frame clones, and not every one. The table records under 75,000 clones, roughly 89% of them present only once. The source material was peripheral blood. The receptors shown here come from a man aged 45 to 65 with active COVID-19. Each CDR3 is given with its conserved first and last residue. A clone size is listed for some rows: how often the clone was seen (once, few, many), or a class if it is expanded.

V	size	J	length	CDR3
TRBV6-4	-	TRBJ1-2	13	CASKKGHPYGYTF
TRBV2	-	TRBJ2-2	15	CASSPSVPRTGELFF
TRBV3-1/TRBV3-2	-	TRBJ2-2	17	CASSQLAGGANTGELFF
TRBV27	-	TRBJ2-1	15	CASSLLAFGVNEQFF
TRBV4-3	few	TRBJ2-7	15	CASSQDVTGNYEQYF
TRBV5-1	-	TRBJ1-2	14	CASSLGGGPYGYTF
TRBV30	-	TRBJ1-3	15	CAWSPGSLSGNTIYF
TRBV6-5	few	TRBJ2-7	11	CSTGLGYEQYF
TRBV7-2	-	TRBJ2-7	14	CASSLVDRGYEQYF
TRBV5-6	few	TRBJ2-7	19	CASSSEGGVAGQFSYEQYF
TRBV19	-	TRBJ1-5	14	CASHSHRDSQPQHF
TRBV5-1	-	TRBJ2-5	17	CASSRATSGGSRETQYF
TRBV27	-	TRBJ1-5	14	CASSYQGGNQPQHF
TRBV2	-	TRBJ2-3	14	CASRGDSSTDTQYF
TRBV13	-	TRBJ1-3	19	CASSLGGFRKGSAGNTIYF
TRBV7-6	-	TRBJ2-6	16	CASSSRDRVLSDVLTF
TRBV9	-	TRBJ2-2	17	CASSYANRGRGTGELFF
TRBV14	-	TRBJ2-3	14	CASSQFQQADTQYF
TRBV7-6	-	TRBJ1-1	15	CASSLEQGPRTEAFF
TRBV4-1	-	TRBJ2-5	15	CASSQERRFQETQYF
TRBV20-1	-	TRBJ1-1	13	CSASRDSGTEAFF
TRBV11-2	-	TRBJ1-1	14	CASSPPPGGTEAFF
TRBV7-2	-	TRBJ2-3	16	CASSPLAGGQTDTQYF
TRBV5-6	-	TRBJ1-1	15	CASSLAGQGTPEAFF
TRBV6-6	-	TRBJ1-2	15	CASSYYQQGWDGYTF
TRBV2	once	TRBJ2-1	14	CASRPGQGGDEQFF
TRBV29-1	-	TRBJ2-7	14	CSVLWGDRGHEQYF
TRBV12-3/TRBV12-4	-	TRBJ1-2	12	CASSPDRYGYTF
TRBV6-5	-	TRBJ2-1	16	CASSYSGRGRAPEQFF
TRBV11-2	-	TRBJ2-7	14	CASSPDRLSYEQYF
TRBV7-9	-	TRBJ2-3	11	CASRRGDTQYF
TRBV6-5	-	TRBJ2-3	14	CASGLAGQGDTQYF
TRBV7-2	-	TRBJ1-5	15	CASSKTGGDGQPQHF
TRBV7-9	-	TRBJ1-1	13	CASSWSGNTEAFF
TRBV30	once	TRBJ2-3	13	CAWSGGATDTQYF
TRBV27	once	TRBJ2-3	15	CASGLAGGVTDTQYF
TRBV5-1	-	TRBJ2-1	15	CASSLGQGVYNEQFF
TRBV30	-	TRBJ1-2	16	CAWSVGGGGSGYGYTF
TRBV5-6	once	TRBJ1-4	15	CASSRDTGSNEKLFF
TRBV18	-	TRBJ1-1	13	CASSSQVNTEAFF
TRBV3-1/TRBV3-2	-	TRBJ2-5	15	CASSLPTKSGETQYF
TRBV19	-	TRBJ1-1	16	CASYWTGGSMNTEAFF
TRBV2	-	TRBJ1-1	15	CASRDTGGPVTYAFF
TRBV4-1	-	TRBJ1-6	16	CASSQEDSSYNSPLHF
TRBV18	-	TRBJ1-1	12	CASSRVAPEAFF
TRBV12-5	-	TRBJ1-6	13	CASGLLPQSPLHF
TRBV29-1	-	TRBJ1-2	14	CSVEERSGAGGYTF
TRBV11-3	few	TRBJ1-3	16	CASSSAWESEGNTIYF
TRBV2	-	TRBJ1-2	14	CASSRLRDFYGYTF
TRBV27	-	TRBJ1-2	15	CASSLWTGAADGYTF
TRBV16	once	TRBJ1-2	14	CASSQSDRGGGYTF
TRBV6-6	once	TRBJ1-5	16	CASSHSWDRVGQPQHF
TRBV5-8	-	TRBJ2-3	12	CASSLLRGTQYF